This T cell receptor (beta chain) originates from a study of PD-1 blockade in classical Hodgkin lymphoma. Overall study results and limits: Prior to therapy, complete responders displayed diversity much like that of newly diagnosed patients. Causes of the repertoire differences remain undefined, possibly disease activity or prior therapy.

Assay used: immunoSEQ multiplex PCR; TCRdb lists only in-frame clones, some missing. The table records about 50,000 clones, around two thirds of them present only once. CDR3 length: 13 residues. The V and J ends lost 10 bases and 4 bases respectively, with 14 bases between them. Germline assignment: CDR1 SNHLY and CDR2 FYNNEI. Brentuximab vedotin exposure varied, and every patient relapsed after autologous stem cell transplantation. Only one count was recorded for this clone. Its antigen is not known. The receptor's source is a human donor with classical Hodgkin lymphoma. The source material was peripheral blood mononuclear cells (PBMCs), sampled before the second cycle of nivolumab. V and J are TRBV2 and TRBJ2-1; D is possibly TRBD2 (5 bases). The CDR3 loop reads CAIRTSGYNEQFF. CDR3 DNA sequence: TGTGCCATCCGGACGTCGGGGTACAATGAGCAGTTCTTC.